The 10 T cell receptor beta chains below were found in one sample sequenced in a study of T cells in localized non-small cell lung cancer. This table comes from immunoSEQ multiplex PCR, and its TCRdb copy is limited to in-frame clones, with some not included. Among about 2,000 clones listed, 15% to 20% were seen once. Sequenced here: lung tumor tissue, sampled before any cancer treatment. Receptors were obtained from a female donor over 55 with stage I squamous cell lung carcinoma.

This clone showed up just a few times. This sequence joins TRBV11-3 and TRBJ2-2; D uncertain. The CDR3 has 15 residues. V was pared by 1 base and J by 1 base, with 7 bases between. CDR1 is SGHNT and CDR2 is YENEEA in the germline V gene. The CDR3 loop reads CASSLVGENTGELFF. The CDR3 region has the DNA TGTGCCAGCAGCTTAGTCGGCGAGAACACCGGGGAGCTGTTTTTT. The entire variable domain, with the rest obtained from reference TRBV11-3 and TRBJ2-2, is as follows: EAGVVQSPRYKIIEKKQPVAFWCNPISGHNTLYWYLQNLGQGPELLIRYENEEAVDDSQLPKDRFSAERLKGVDSTLKIQPAELGDSAVYLCASSLVGENTGELFFGEGSRLTVL.

V usage is TRBV6-8 and J usage is TRBJ2-5; D is ambiguous. The CDR3 totals 13 residues. Germline CDR1 MNHGY, CDR2 SAAAGT. V gave up 2 bases and J gave up 4 bases, with 8 bases separating them. The CDR3 DNA reads TGTGCCAGCAGTTACGCCCTCCGAGAGACCCAGTACTTC. Protein sequence: CASSYALRETQYF.

Within the sample, this clone is medium-sized. The chain couples TRBV12-2 to TRBJ2-5. TRBV12-2 is an annotated pseudogene. CDR3 length equals 14 residues. DNA for the CDR3: TGTGCCACTCGACAACCGGGGGCGGGGGAGACCCAGTACTTC. Translating it yields CATRQPGAGETQYF.

V usage is TRBV11-3 and J usage is TRBJ2-2; D perhaps matches TRBD1 (6 bases). Germline V CDR1 and CDR2: SGHNT, YENEEA. The CDR3 is 16 amino acids. V was cut by 5 bases and J by 0 bases, with 13 bases left in between. The CDR3 nucleotides are TGTGCCAGCAGCCCCCGAGGACAGACGAACACCGGGGAGCTGTTTTTT. Its translation: CASSPRGQTNTGELFF.

This clone rates as medium-sized. The chain has TRBV11-3 and TRBJ1-2; 8 bases agree with TRBD1. In germline, CDR1 is SGHNT, CDR2 YENEEA. This CDR3 contains 14 residues. With 3 bases clipped from V and 4 bases from J, the junction kept 4 bases outside the gene matches. As DNA, the CDR3 is TGTGCCAGCAGCTTGCAGGGACAGGCCTATGGCTACACCTTC. It is translated as CASSLQGQAYGYTF.

The chain recombines TRBV11-3 with TRBJ2-1, with 9 bases identical to TRBD1. Germline V gene lookup returns CDR1 SGHNT and CDR2 YENEEA. V dropped 1 base and J dropped 6; count of bases not matched to a gene: 4. The CDR3 spans 15 residues. For the CDR3, the DNA is TGTGCCAGCAGCTTAGGAGACAGGGGGACCAATGAGCAGTTCTTC. Encoded protein: CASSLGDRGTNEQFF.

V and J are TRBV7-4 and TRBJ1-1; D remains unclear. The germline V gene encodes CDR1 SGHVT and CDR2 SQSDAQ. The length of the CDR3 is 13 residues. Trimming stripped 2 bases from V and 0 bases from J, with 4 bases between. The CDR3 coding sequence is TGTGCCAGCAGCTTATCTGTGAACACTGAAGCTTTCTTT. Protein product: CASSLSVNTEAFF.

This clone is classed as medium-sized. This chain uses TRBV6-8 with TRBJ2-5, with 7 bases identical to TRBD1. The CDR3 has 17 amino acids. Per the germline V gene, CDR1 is MNHGY and CDR2 is SAAAGT. V was clipped by 0 bases and J by 2 bases; unmatched bases: 9. CDR3 DNA: TGTGCCAGCAGTTACTCTCCCACAGGGGCCGCTCAAGAGACCCAGTACTTC. It translates to CASSYSPTGAAQETQYF.

The CDR3 DNA reads as TGTGCCAGCATCCCTAGCCCGGGACAGGGGAAAGCGGGGGAGCTGTTTTTT. Protein sequence: CASIPSPGQGKAGELFF. V gene TRBV28 combines with J gene TRBJ2-2, with TRBD1 identical over 10 bases. Germline CDR1 and CDR2: MDHEN and SYDVKM. The CDR3 loop spans 17 amino acids. The V and J ends lost 7 bases and 8 bases, in that order; junction bases with no gene match: 16.

This clone was counted a few times. V and J are TRBV30 and TRBJ2-1; 8 nucleotides agree with TRBD2. Germline trimming cut 3 bases from V and 4 bases from J; bases unmatched to any gene: 8. The CDR3 is 15 residues long. Germline CDR1 GTSNPN, CDR2 SVGIG (reference sequence). CDR3 residues: CAWRMTGGGYNEQFF. In DNA form, the CDR3 reads TGTGCCTGGAGAATGACGGGAGGGGGGTACAATGAGCAGTTCTTC.